A single sample gave rise to the 14 T cell receptor beta chains below, sequenced in a study of blood T cell repertoires in COVID-19 (dated by TCRdb to 2020 to 2022). Library construction relied on the immunoSEQ multiplex PCR assay. The source is immuneACCESS, and TCRdb retained only in-frame sequences with V and J called. Part of the clones is not carried over; for the studies checked, unresolved V genes explain less than half of this, and the remainder is unexplained. Within this sample are roughly 30,000 clones, with 65% to 70% of them counted one time only. The top ten clonotypes cover about 15% of the sample. Input material: peripheral blood. These receptors originate from a human donor in a cohort sampled during active COVID-19.

The chain joins TRBV7-9 to TRBJ2-3; 7 bases are a match to TRBD2. CDR1 SEHNR and CDR2 FQNEAQ come from the germline V gene (reference sequence). The CDR3 is 15 residues long. J gave up 4 bases and V 5 bases, and 9 bases lay outside the gene matches. The CDR3 region has the DNA TGTGCCAGCAGCCCCCGGGGGGAAGGGTCAGATACGCAGTATTTT. This codes for CASSPRGEGSDTQYF.

The chain joins TRBV24-1 to TRBJ2-1, with 14 nucleotides matching TRBD2. Germline V gene data show CDR1 as KGHDR and CDR2 as SFDVKD. This CDR3 region has 16 residues. V dropped 0 bases and J dropped 9; count of bases not matched to a gene: 3. The CDR3 reads CATSDLGTSGSSEQFF. CDR3 sequence (DNA): TGTGCCACCAGTGATTTGGGGACTAGCGGGAGTAGTGAGCAGTTCTTC.

V gene TRBV27 combines with J gene TRBJ2-7; 9 nucleotides align to TRBD2. In germline, CDR1 is MNHEY, CDR2 SMNVEV (reference sequence). V lost 2 bases, J lost 3 bases, and 8 bases stayed unmatched. CDR3 length equals 16 residues. The CDR3 coding sequence is TGTGCCAGCAGTTTAGGGGGACTAGCCGCGCTCTACGAGCAGTACTTC. This translates into CASSLGGLAALYEQYF.

The chain recombines TRBV6-5 with TRBJ1-6, with D unclear. Between the trimmed V and J ends, which lost 9 bases and 15 bases, there was a span of 18 bases. The CDR3 length is 12 residues. Germline CDR1 MNHEY, CDR2 SVGAGI. The CDR3, as DNA: TGTGCCAGTTCCCTCCTGTCAGGTCGCCTCCACTTT. Translating it yields CASSLLSGRLHF.

The chain combines TRBV28 with TRBJ2-5; 8 positions match TRBD1. The ends lost 2 bases at V and 4 bases at J; junction bases unmatched: 6. The CDR3 is made up of 15 amino acids. CDR1 MDHEN and CDR2 SYDVKM come from the germline V gene. This chain's CDR3 is CASSLGQGAGETQYF. Here the CDR3 DNA reads TGTGCCAGCAGTTTAGGTCAGGGGGCTGGAGAGACCCAGTACTTC.

This clone was seen a handful of times. This chain connects TRBV19 to TRBJ2-7, with 10 bases aligning to TRBD1. Germline trimming cut 8 bases from V and 3 bases from J; bases unmatched to any gene: 4. The germline V gene encodes CDR1 LNHDA and CDR2 SQIVND (reference sequence). The CDR3 totals 13 residues. The CDR3 DNA sequence: TGTGCCAGTGGTGACAGGGGGCTCTACGAGCAGTACTTC. Translated: CASGDRGLYEQYF.

This rearrangement joins TRBV18 to TRBJ1-6, with 8 bases identical to TRBD1. The junction had 3 bases not matched to a gene; V was cut back by 3 bases and J by 8 bases. The CDR3 covers 14 residues. Germline CDR1 reads KGHSH; CDR2 reads LQKENI. In nucleotides, the CDR3 is TGTGCCAGCTCACCGGACAGGGAGCATTCACCCCTCCACTTT. Protein sequence: CASSPDREHSPLHF.

The V gene is TRBV6-4, the J gene TRBJ1-1; no definite D call. The CDR3 has 15 amino acids. CDR1 and CDR2 (germline): MRHNA, SNTAGT. V was shortened by 0 bases and J by 1 base, with 9 bases between the two germline ends. CDR3 nucleotides: TGTGCCAGCAGTGACTCGTACGGGAAGAACACTGAAGCTTTCTTT. Amino acids: CASSDSYGKNTEAFF.

This chain connects TRBV27 to TRBJ2-7; 11 nucleotides line up with TRBD1. J gave up 2 bases and V 8 bases, and 8 bases lay outside the gene matches. The CDR3 loop spans 15 amino acids. The germline gives CDR1 MNHEY, CDR2 SMNVEV (reference sequence). The CDR3 protein is CASAGTGGLPYEQYF. The DNA of the CDR3 is TGTGCCAGCGCCGGGACAGGGGGTCTTCCCTACGAGCAGTACTTC.

V is TRBV12-3 or TRBV12-4 and J is TRBJ2-5; tentative D call: TRBD2 (6 bases). The V end was cut by 6 bases, the J end by 7 bases, with 15 bases between. The CDR3 extends over 13 amino acids. The CDR3 DNA reads TGTGCCAGCAGGCCCGGGGGAGCCCCGACCCAGTACTTC. Translation gives CASRPGGAPTQYF.

This clone came up a few times. This chain links TRBV6-5 with TRBJ2-2, with 11 bases matching TRBD2. This CDR3 is 15 amino acids long. With V trimmed by 6 bases and J by 6 bases, 6 bases remained unmatched. CDR1 is MNHEY and CDR2 is SVGAGI in the germline V gene. CDR3 nucleotide sequence: TGTGCCAGCAGGTCTAGCGGGGGGTTGGCCGGGGAGCTGTTTTTT. It is translated as CASRSSGGLAGELFF.

The chain is built from TRBV3-1 (or the pseudogene TRBV3-2) and TRBJ2-5; 13 bases are shared with TRBD2. From germline, CDR1 is LGHDT and CDR2 YNNKEL (reference sequence). V lost 4 bases to trimming and J lost 5 bases; unmatched junction nucleotides: 4. This CDR3 spans 15 amino acids. CDR3 region: CASSLGLAGRETQYF. In DNA form, the CDR3 reads TGTGCCAGCAGCCTGGGACTAGCGGGAAGGGAGACCCAGTACTTC.

Ten or more counts support this clone. This sequence joins TRBV19 and TRBJ2-3; D perhaps matches TRBD2 (5 bases). This CDR3 contains 13 residues. The V and J ends lost 7 bases and 5 bases respectively, with 13 bases between them. Germline V gene data show CDR1 as LNHDA and CDR2 as SQIVND (reference sequence). In DNA, the CDR3 is TGTGCCAGTAAGGTCGGGAACGGAGATACGCAGTATTTT. It encodes CASKVGNGDTQYF.

The rearrangement joins TRBV3-1 (or the pseudogene TRBV3-2) to TRBJ2-1; 10 bases are shared with TRBD2. Losses at the gene ends were 4 bases for V and 4 bases for J; bases not matched to a gene: 4. Germline assignment: CDR1 LGHDT and CDR2 YNNKEL (reference sequence). There are 15 residues in the CDR3. The CDR3 nucleotides are TGTGCCAGCAGCCCCAGCGGGGGGGCGTACAATGAGCAGTTCTTC. It yields the protein CASSPSGGAYNEQFF.